The clone carrying this TCR beta chain was detected a few times. Its antigen is not known. This sample was taken from a study of tissue T cells after allogeneic stem cell transplantation. Study summary: Patients with graft-versus-host disease had grafts: four unmodified, three CD34-selected and T-cell-depleted. General study points: Anatomically similar tissues had similar TCR repertoires within each patient. Only a limited share of tissue TCRs appeared in blood or spleen.

V lost 4 bases to trimming and J lost 4 bases, with 14 bases between them. Germline CDR1 is SGHRS and CDR2 is YFSETQ. This CDR3 comprises 14 residues. CDR3 sequences, V/J genes, frequencies and template counts came from survey-depth TCRbeta sequencing. The data were produced by immunoSEQ multiplex PCR, yet TCRdb's version contains in-frame clones alone and is incomplete. Of thousands of clones detected, 78% appear once; the ten largest clones hold roughly 15%. The TCR comes from a male patient aged 60 or older with steroid-refractory graft-versus-host disease after an allogeneic stem cell transplant. The graft donor may be the source of some T cells. Sequencing was performed on skin, taken at autopsy. The rearrangement links TRBV5-1 to TRBJ1-2; D gene unclear. CDR3: CASSPNTYSYGYTF. The CDR3, as DNA: TGCGCCAGCAGCCCAAATACATATTCCTATGGCTACACCTTC.